These T cell receptor beta chains were read from a single sample in a study of blood T cell repertoires in COVID-19. Data came from immunoSEQ multiplex PCR; TCRdb stores just in-frame clones and leaves some out. The sample has about 200,000 clones, around four fifths seen once. The sample consisted of peripheral blood. Receptors originate from a woman in her forties with active or convalescent COVID-19. CDR3s include the opening cysteine and the closing phenylalanine or tryptophan. The D gene is left open where the match is weak.

len,d_gene,j_gene,v_gene,CDR3aa,CDR3nt
15,NA,TRBJ1-5,TRBV24-1,CATSDSRKSNQPQHF,TGTGCCACCAGTGATTCGAGAAAGAGCAATCAGCCCCAGCATTTT
17,TRBD2,TRBJ2-1,TRBV5-6,CASSSTKAGGYLGEQFF,TGTGCCAGCAGCTCCACGAAAGCGGGGGGGTATTTAGGAGAGCAGTTCTTC
15,TRBD1,TRBJ2-2,TRBV5-4,CASSLGTGRTGELFF,TGTGCCAGCAGCCTCGGGACAGGGCGCACCGGGGAGCTGTTTTTT
13,NA,TRBJ2-1,TRBV6-2/TRBV6-3,CASSYSLNNEQFF,TGTGCCAGCAGTTATTCACTTAACAATGAGCAGTTCTTC
15,TRBD1,TRBJ1-1,TRBV19,CASSPPGTGGTEAFF,TGTGCCAGTAGTCCGCCCGGGACAGGGGGGACTGAAGCTTTCTTT
15,NA,TRBJ2-1,TRBV10-2,CASSFMWEGGNEQFF,TGCGCCAGCAGTTTTATGTGGGAGGGGGGCAATGAGCAGTTCTTC
15,NA,TRBJ1-3,TRBV11-2,CASSLSPVEGNTIYF,TGTGCCAGCAGCTTATCCCCCGTAGAAGGAAACACCATATATTTT
14,TRBD2,TRBJ2-7,TRBV30,CACRPGGGRREQYF,TGTGCCTGCAGACCGGGAGGGGGGCGGAGGGAGCAGTACTTC
16,TRBD1,TRBJ1-2,TRBV28,CASSTIRDRDNYGYTF,TGTGCCAGCAGTACCATCCGGGACAGAGATAACTATGGCTACACCTTC
15,TRBD1,TRBJ1-2,TRBV7-2,CASSLGTGINYGYTF,TGTGCCAGCAGCTTAGGGACAGGGATCAACTATGGCTACACCTTC
17,TRBD2,TRBJ2-1,TRBV7-8,CASKGVGGGDIYNEQFF,TGTGCCAGCAAAGGGGTTGGCGGGGGGGACATCTACAATGAGCAGTTCTTC
17,TRBD2,TRBJ2-3,TRBV3-1/TRBV3-2,CASSSKHAGEGADTQYF,TGTGCCAGCAGCTCGAAGCATGCCGGGGAGGGTGCAGATACGCAGTATTTT
17,TRBD2,TRBJ2-3,TRBV9,CASSVAPAGGGTDTQYF,TGTGCCAGCAGCGTAGCCCCAGCGGGAGGAGGCACAGATACGCAGTATTTT
15,TRBD1,TRBJ1-2,TRBV5-1,CASSFPQGTGYGYTF,TGCGCCAGCAGCTTCCCACAGGGGACTGGATATGGCTACACCTTC
14,NA,TRBJ2-5,TRBV2,CASSSRGRPGTQYF,TGTGCCAGCAGTTCGCGGGGACGCCCAGGGACCCAGTACTTC
16,NA,TRBJ2-3,TRBV14,CASSQLARDLTDTQYF,TGTGCCAGCAGCCAACTAGCGAGAGACCTCACAGATACGCAGTATTTT
15,TRBD1,TRBJ1-1,TRBV27,CASSSPGTGGLRAFF,TGTGCCAGCAGTTCCCCCGGGACAGGGGGCTTGCGGGCTTTCTTT